The rows below give T cell receptor beta chains drawn from one sample of a study of cytomegalovirus exposure and HLA in healthy donors. Clones were sequenced by immunoSEQ multiplex PCR, and TCRdb holds only the in-frame ones, with some missing. The sample has approximately 58,000 clones, about 91% seen once; the top ten hold approximately 2%. Sequencing input: PBMCs. The receptors here all came from a woman in her 30s in good health and CMV-seronegative. CDR3s include the opening cysteine and the closing phenylalanine or tryptophan. D genes are given only for firm matches. A row's size may be missing; if present it is once, few, many or a size class.

abundance	d_gene	j_gene	v_gene	CDR3nt	CDR3aa
-	-	TRBJ1-2	TRBV30	TGTGCCTGGAGTCCACCCCCCTCTTTTTCCAACAATGGCTACACCTTC	CAWSPPPSFSNNGYTF
-	-	TRBJ1-3	TRBV5-1	TGCGCCAGCAGCTTGGCGGTTGGAAACACCATATATTTT	CASSLAVGNTIYF
-	-	TRBJ1-2	TRBV6-5	TGTGCCAGCAGTTATTTACGAGAGGTTCCCCTCTATGGCTACACCTTC	CASSYLREVPLYGYTF
few	TRBD1	TRBJ2-3	TRBV6-6	TGTGCCAGCAGTAGACAGGGGGCGGATACGCAGTATTTT	CASSRQGADTQYF
-	TRBD1	TRBJ1-1	TRBV7-3	TGTGCCAGCAGCTTAACTCCCGGGACAGGGATGAACACTGAAGCTTTCTTT	CASSLTPGTGMNTEAFF
-	TRBD2	TRBJ2-2	TRBV14	TGTGCCAGCAGCCCCCAAAGGGGCGGGAGTATAACCGGGGAGCTGTTTTTT	CASSPQRGGSITGELFF
-	TRBD1	TRBJ1-5	TRBV25-1	TGTGCCAGCAGTGAGACAGGGAGCAATCAGCCCCAGCATTTT	CASSETGSNQPQHF
-	-	TRBJ1-1	TRBV9	TGTGCCAGCAGCGTAGCTGGACGGGGGGACACTGAAGCTTTCTTT	CASSVAGRGDTEAFF
-	-	TRBJ1-2	TRBV15	TGTGCCACCAGCAGAGGTCAACGACTTCCGGGACTGAGATGGGGCTACACCTTC	CATSRGQRLPGLRWGYTF
-	-	TRBJ2-5	TRBV19	TGTGCCAGTAGTATAGAGCGCGGGTCGCAAGAGACCCAGTACTTC	CASSIERGSQETQYF
-	-	TRBJ1-2	TRBV27	TGTGCCAGCAGTTCTGGGACACCAGGGTGGGGAGGCTACACCTTC	CASSSGTPGWGGYTF
once	TRBD1	TRBJ2-5	TRBV5-1	TGCGCCAGCAGCACACCGTCGACAGGGGAGCTTGAGACCCAGTACTTC	CASSTPSTGELETQYF
-	TRBD2	TRBJ2-3	TRBV7-9	TGTGCCAGCAGCCATAGCGGGAGGGGTGTCACAGATACGCAGTATTTT	CASSHSGRGVTDTQYF
-	TRBD1	TRBJ2-1	TRBV6-1	TGTGCCAGCAGGGCGGGACAGGATTTCTACAATGAGCAGTTCTTC	CASRAGQDFYNEQFF
-	-	TRBJ2-3	TRBV7-9	TGTGCCAGCAGCTTAGGTTCCATAGCGGTCCAGGATACGCAGTATTTT	CASSLGSIAVQDTQYF
few	-	TRBJ2-7	TRBV6-1	TGTGCCAGCAGTGAGGGACACCAGTCCTACGAGCAGTACTTC	CASSEGHQSYEQYF
-	-	TRBJ2-3	TRBV28	TGTGCCAGCAGTTTACTAGCGACCAGCACAGATACGCAGTATTTT	CASSLLATSTDTQYF
-	-	TRBJ2-3	TRBV5-4	TGTGCCAGCAGCTTGAAGGGGGGCACAGATACGCAGTATTTT	CASSLKGGTDTQYF
once	TRBD1	TRBJ1-2	TRBV6-1	TGTGCCAGCAGTGGGAGGACAGGGGGCGATGCCCTGGACTATGGCTACACCTTC	CASSGRTGGDALDYGYTF
once	-	TRBJ1-1	TRBV18	TGTGCCAGCTCACCAAGTTCAGCGACCTTAACGAACACTGAAGCTTTCTTT	CASSPSSATLTNTEAFF
-	-	TRBJ2-5	TRBV6-1	TGTGCCAGCAAAATCAGAGGCGGGATGGGGGAGACCCAGTACTTC	CASKIRGGMGETQYF
-	TRBD2	TRBJ2-5	TRBV13	TGTGCCAGCAGCTCCTGGGGGAGGGGTAAAGAGACCCAGTACTTC	CASSSWGRGKETQYF